The clone carrying this TCR beta chain was counted a single time. In the original analysis: Estimation of nucleated cell counts relied on the amplification of reference gene primers. Assay used: immunoSEQ multiplex PCR; TCRdb lists only in-frame clones, some missing. The V and J calls and clone size are taken from that table; D and trimming were inferred from the DNA. The data show over 100,000 clones, with roughly 80% seen just once and under 8% held by the top ten. This sample was included in a study of blood T cell repertoires in COVID-19. Study in general: There were acute and convalescent COVID-19 samples, and they came from the United States, Italy and Spain. In each case, the material was cDNA or gDNA derived from T cells, B-cell-depleted T cells, or PBMCs.

V was trimmed by 0 bases and J by 0 bases, leaving 13 bases between them. The CDR3 runs 17 residues. CDR1 is SGDLS, CDR2 YYNGEE, per germline. The sequence was collected from a man between 65 and 85 years old with acute or convalescent COVID-19. Material for sequencing was peripheral blood. The chain employs TRBV9 and TRBJ2-1; D unresolved. The CDR3 bases are TGTGCCAGCAGCGTAGGGTTAAGCTCCCACTCCTACAATGAGCAGTTCTTC. Protein product: CASSVGLSSHSYNEQFF. The full variable domain, with the rest looked up from reference TRBV9 and TRBJ2-1, is DSGVTQTPKHLITATGQRVTLRCSPRSGDLSVYWYQQSLDQGLQFLIQYYNGEERAKGNILERFSAQQFPDLHSELNLSSLELGDSALYFCASSVGLSSHSYNEQFFGPGTRLTVL.